This T cell receptor beta chain is from a study of blood T cell repertoires in COVID-19. Study in general: Samples of COVID-19 (acute and convalescent) were obtained from the United States, Italy and Spain. The cDNA or gDNA used as material had been derived from T cells, B-cell-depleted T cells, or PBMCs.

Germline assignment: CDR1 SGHRS and CDR2 YFSETQ. Trimming left V 0 bases short and J 7 bases short, with 14 bases between. This CDR3 has 15 amino acids. Per the study methods: Amplified reference gene primers provided the basis for estimating nucleated cell counts. Assay used: immunoSEQ multiplex PCR; TCRdb lists only in-frame clones, some missing. V, J and clone size are those of that table, while D and trimming were read from the DNA. The top ten hold 2.8% of the sample, which has 190,000 or so clones, more than 70% seen once. The V gene is TRBV5-1, the J gene TRBJ1-5; TRBD1 is a possible D gene (6 bases). The receptor was derived from a woman at least 80 years old with active or convalescent COVID-19. Material for sequencing was peripheral blood. This CDR3 is CASSLDRAAGQPQHF. In DNA, the CDR3 is TGCGCCAGCAGCTTGGACAGGGCGGCGGGCCAGCCCCAGCATTTT. Variable domain in full (rest from reference TRBV5-1 and TRBJ1-5): KAGVTQTPRYLIKTRGQQVTLSCSPISGHRSVSWYQQTPGQGLQFLFEYFSETQRNKGNFPGRFSGRQFSNSRSEMNVSTLELGDSALYLCASSLDRAAGQPQHFGDGTRLSIL.